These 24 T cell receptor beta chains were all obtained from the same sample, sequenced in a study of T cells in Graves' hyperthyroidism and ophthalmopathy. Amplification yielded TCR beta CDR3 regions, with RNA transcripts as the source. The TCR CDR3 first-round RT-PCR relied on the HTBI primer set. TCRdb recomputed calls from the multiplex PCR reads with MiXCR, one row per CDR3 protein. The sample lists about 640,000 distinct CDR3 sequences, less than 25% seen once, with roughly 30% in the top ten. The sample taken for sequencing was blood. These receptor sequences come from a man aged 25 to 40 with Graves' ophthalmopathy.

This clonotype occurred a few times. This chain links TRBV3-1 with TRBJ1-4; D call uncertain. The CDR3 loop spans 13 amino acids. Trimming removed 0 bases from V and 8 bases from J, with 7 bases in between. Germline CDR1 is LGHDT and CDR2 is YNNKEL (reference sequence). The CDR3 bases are TGTGCCAGCAGCCAAGATTCATGGGAAAAACTGTTTTTT. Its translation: CASSQDSWEKLFF.

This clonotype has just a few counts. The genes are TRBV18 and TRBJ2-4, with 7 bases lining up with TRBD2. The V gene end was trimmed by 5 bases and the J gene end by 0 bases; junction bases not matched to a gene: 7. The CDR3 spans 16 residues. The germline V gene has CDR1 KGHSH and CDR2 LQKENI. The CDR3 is CASSSTSTLAKNIQYF. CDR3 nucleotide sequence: TGTGCCAGCTCATCGACTAGCACCCTAGCCAAAAACATTCAGTACTTC.

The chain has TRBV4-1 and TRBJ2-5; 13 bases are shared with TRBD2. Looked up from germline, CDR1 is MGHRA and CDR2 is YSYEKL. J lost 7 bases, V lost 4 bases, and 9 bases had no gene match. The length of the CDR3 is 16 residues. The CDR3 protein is CASSPGLAGVSGTQYF. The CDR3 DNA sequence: TGCGCCAGCAGCCCCGGACTAGCGGGAGTGAGTGGGACCCAGTACTTC.

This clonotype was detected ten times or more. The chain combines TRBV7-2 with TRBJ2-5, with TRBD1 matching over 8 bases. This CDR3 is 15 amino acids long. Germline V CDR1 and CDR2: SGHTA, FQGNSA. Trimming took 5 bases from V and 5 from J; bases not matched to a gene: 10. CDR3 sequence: CASSPQGGLRETQYF. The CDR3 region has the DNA TGTGCCAGCAGCCCACAGGGGGGACTGCGGGAGACCCAGTACTTC.

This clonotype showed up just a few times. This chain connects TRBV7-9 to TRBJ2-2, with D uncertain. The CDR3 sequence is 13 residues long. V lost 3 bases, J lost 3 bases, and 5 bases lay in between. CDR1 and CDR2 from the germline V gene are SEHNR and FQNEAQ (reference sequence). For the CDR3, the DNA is TGTGCCAGCAGCTTTGATGACACCGGGGAGCTGTTTTTT. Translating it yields CASSFDDTGELFF.

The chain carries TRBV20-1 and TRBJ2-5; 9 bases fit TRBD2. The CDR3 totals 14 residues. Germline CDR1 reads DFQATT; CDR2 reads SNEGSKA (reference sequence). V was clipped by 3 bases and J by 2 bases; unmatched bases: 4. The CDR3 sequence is CSASLAGRQETQYF. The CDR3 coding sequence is TGCAGTGCTAGCCTAGCGGGACGGCAAGAGACCCAGTACTTC.

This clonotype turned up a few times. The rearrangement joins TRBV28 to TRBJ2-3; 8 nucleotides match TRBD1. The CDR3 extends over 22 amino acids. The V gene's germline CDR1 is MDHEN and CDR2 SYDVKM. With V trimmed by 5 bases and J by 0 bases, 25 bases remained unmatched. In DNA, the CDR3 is TGTGCCAGCAGTCACCCCACGCCCCTGACGGGACAGGCGGGACAAAGCACAGATACGCAGTATTTT. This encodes CASSHPTPLTGQAGQSTDTQYF.

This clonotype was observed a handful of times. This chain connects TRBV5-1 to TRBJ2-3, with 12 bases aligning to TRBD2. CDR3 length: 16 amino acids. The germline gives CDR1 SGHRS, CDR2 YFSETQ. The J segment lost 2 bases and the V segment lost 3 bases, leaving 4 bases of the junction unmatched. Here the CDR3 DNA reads TGCGCCAGCAGCTGGGGGACTAGCGGGTACACAGATACGCAGTATTTT. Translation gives CASSWGTSGYTDTQYF.

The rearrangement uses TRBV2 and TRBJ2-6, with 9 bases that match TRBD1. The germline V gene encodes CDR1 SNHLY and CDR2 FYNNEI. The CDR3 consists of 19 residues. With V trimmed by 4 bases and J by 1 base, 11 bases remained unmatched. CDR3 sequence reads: CASSGNDPGQGSGANVLTF. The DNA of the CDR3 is TGTGCCAGCAGTGGGAACGATCCGGGACAGGGATCTGGGGCCAACGTCCTGACTTTC.

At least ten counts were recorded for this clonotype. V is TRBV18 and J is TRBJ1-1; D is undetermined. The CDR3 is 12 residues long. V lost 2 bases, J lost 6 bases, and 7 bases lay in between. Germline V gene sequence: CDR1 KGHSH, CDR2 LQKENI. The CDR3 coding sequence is TGTGCCAGCTCACCAAAAGGGCCTGAAGCTTTCTTT. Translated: CASSPKGPEAFF.

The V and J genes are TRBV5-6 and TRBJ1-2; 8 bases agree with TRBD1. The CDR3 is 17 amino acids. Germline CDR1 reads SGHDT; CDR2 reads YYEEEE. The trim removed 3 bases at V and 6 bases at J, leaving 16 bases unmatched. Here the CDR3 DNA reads TGTGCCAGCAGCTCCAAGCGGACAGGGCATCCAACTAATGGCTACACCTTC. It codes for CASSSKRTGHPTNGYTF.

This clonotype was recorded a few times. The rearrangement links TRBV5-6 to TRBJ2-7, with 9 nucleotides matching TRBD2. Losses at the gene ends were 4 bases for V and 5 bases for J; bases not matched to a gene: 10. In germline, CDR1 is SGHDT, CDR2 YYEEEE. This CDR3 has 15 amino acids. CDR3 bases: TGTGCCAGCAGCCTGGGGCTAGCGGGATCCCACGAGCAGTACTTC. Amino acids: CASSLGLAGSHEQYF.

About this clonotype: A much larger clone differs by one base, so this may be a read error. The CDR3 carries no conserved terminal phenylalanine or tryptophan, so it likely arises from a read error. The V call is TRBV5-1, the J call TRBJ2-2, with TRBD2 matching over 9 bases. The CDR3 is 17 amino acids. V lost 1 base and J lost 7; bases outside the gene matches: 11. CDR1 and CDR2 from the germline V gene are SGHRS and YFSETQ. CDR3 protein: CASSLSSGSSTGGELFL. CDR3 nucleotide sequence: TGCGCCAGCAGCTTGAGTAGCGGGAGTTCGACAGGCGGGGAGCTGTTTCTT.

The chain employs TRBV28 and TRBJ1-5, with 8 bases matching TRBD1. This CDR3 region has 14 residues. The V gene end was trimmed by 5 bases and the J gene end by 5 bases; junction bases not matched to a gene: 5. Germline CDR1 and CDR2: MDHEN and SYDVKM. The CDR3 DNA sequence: TGTGCCAGCAGTGCGGACAGGGTATATCAGCCCCAGCATTTT. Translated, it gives CASSADRVYQPQHF.

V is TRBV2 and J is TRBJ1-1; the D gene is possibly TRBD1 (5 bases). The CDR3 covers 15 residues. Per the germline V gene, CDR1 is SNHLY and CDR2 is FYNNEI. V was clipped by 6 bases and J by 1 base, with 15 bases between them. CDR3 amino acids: CASRFDWGGNTEAFF. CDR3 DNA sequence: TGTGCCAGCAGATTCGACTGGGGCGGGAACACTGAAGCTTTCTTT.

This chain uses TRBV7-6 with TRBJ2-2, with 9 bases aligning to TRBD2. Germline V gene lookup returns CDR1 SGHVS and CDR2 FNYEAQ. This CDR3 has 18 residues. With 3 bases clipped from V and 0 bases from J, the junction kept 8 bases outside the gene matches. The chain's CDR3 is CASSFVLAGVTNTGELFF. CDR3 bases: TGTGCCAGCAGCTTTGTACTAGCGGGCGTAACGAACACCGGGGAGCTGTTTTTT.

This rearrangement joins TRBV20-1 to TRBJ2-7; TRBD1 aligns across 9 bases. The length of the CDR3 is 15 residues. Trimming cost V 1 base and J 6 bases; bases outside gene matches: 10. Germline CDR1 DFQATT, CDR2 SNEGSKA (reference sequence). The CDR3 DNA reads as TGCAGTGCTAGAGTACCGGGACAGGGTCTCGGCGAGCAGTACTTC. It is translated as CSARVPGQGLGEQYF.

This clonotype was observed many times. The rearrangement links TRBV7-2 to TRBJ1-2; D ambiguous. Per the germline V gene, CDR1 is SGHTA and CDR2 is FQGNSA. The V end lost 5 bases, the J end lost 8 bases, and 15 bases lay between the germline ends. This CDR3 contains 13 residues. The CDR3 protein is CASSPNFGDGYTF. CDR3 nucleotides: TGTGCCAGCAGCCCCAATTTCGGCGACGGCTACACCTTC.

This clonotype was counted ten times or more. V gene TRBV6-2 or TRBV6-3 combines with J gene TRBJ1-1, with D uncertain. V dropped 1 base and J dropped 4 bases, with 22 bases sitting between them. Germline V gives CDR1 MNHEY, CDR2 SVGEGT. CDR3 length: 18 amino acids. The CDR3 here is CASSYFLGSTFAFTEAFF. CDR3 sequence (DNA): TGTGCCAGCAGTTACTTTTTAGGCAGCACTTTTGCGTTCACTGAAGCTTTCTTT.

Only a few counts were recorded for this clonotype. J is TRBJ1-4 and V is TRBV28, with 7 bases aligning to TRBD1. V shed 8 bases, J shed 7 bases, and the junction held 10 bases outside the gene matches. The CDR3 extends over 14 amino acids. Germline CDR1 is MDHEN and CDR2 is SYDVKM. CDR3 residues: CASGPGGVGEKLFF. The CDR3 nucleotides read TGTGCCAGCGGCCCAGGGGGGGTGGGTGAAAAACTGTTTTTT.

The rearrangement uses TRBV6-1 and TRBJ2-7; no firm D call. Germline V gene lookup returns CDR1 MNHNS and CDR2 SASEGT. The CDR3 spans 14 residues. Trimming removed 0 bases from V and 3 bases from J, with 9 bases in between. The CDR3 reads CASSEAPRVYEQYF. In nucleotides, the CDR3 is TGTGCCAGCAGTGAAGCCCCCCGGGTCTACGAGCAGTACTTC.

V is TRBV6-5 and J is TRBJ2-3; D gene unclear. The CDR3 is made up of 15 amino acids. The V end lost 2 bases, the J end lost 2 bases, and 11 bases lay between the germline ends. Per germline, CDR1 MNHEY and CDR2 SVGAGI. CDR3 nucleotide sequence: TGTGCCAGCAGTTACCGACCTTCCGCCACAGATACGCAGTATTTT. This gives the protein CASSYRPSATDTQYF.

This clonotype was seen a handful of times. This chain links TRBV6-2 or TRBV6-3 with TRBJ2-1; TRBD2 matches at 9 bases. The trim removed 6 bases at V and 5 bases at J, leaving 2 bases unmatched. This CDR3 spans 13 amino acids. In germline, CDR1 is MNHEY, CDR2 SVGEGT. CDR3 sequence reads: CASRVAGDNEQFF. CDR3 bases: TGTGCCAGCAGGGTAGCGGGAGACAATGAGCAGTTCTTC.

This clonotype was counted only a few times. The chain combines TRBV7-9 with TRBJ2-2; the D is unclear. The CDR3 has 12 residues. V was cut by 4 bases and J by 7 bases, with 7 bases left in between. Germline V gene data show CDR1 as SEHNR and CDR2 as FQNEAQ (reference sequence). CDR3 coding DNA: TGTGCCAGCAGCTACTGGGACGGGGAGCTGTTTTTT. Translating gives CASSYWDGELFF.